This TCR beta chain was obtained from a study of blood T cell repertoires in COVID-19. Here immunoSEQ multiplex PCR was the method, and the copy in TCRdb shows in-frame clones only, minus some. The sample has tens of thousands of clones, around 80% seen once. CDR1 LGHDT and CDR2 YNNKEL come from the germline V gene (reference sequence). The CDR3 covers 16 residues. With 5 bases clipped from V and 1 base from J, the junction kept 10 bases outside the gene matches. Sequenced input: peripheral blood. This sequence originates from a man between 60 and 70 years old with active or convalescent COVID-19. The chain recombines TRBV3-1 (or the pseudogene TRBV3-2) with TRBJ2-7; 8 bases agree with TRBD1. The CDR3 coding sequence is TGTGCCAGCAGCGACCTCGGGACAGGCCGTTCCTACGAGCAGTACTTC. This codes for CASSDLGTGRSYEQYF.